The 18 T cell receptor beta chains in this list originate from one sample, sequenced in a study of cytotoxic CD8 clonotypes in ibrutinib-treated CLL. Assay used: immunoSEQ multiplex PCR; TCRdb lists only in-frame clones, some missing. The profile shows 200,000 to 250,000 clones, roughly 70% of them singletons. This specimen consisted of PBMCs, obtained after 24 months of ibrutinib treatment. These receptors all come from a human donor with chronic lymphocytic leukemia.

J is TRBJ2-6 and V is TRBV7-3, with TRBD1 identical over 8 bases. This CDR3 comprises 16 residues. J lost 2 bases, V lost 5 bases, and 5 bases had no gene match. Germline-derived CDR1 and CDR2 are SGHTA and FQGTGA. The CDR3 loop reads CASSPRTGTGANVLTF. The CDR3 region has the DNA TGTGCCAGCAGCCCAAGGACAGGGACTGGGGCCAACGTCCTGACTTTC.

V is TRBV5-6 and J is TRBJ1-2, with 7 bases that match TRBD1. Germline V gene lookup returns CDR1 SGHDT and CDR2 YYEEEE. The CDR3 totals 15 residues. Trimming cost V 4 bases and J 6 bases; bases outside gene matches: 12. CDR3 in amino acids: CASSPGEGARDGYTF. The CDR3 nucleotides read TGTGCCAGCAGCCCAGGCGAGGGGGCGCGGGATGGCTACACCTTC.

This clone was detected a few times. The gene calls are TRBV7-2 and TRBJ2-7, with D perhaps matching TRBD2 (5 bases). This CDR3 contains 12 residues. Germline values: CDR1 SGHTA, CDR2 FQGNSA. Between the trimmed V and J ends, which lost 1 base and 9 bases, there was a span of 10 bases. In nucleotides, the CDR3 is TGTGCCAGCAGCTTAGGGGAGCCATGGCAGTACTTC. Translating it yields CASSLGEPWQYF.

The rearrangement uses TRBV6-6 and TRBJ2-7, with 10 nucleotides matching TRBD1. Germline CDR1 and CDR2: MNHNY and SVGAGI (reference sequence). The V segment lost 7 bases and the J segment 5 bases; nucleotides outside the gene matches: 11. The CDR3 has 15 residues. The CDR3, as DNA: TGTGCCAGCACCTCCTACCGGGACAGGGGCCACGAGCAGTACTTC. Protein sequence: CASTSYRDRGHEQYF.

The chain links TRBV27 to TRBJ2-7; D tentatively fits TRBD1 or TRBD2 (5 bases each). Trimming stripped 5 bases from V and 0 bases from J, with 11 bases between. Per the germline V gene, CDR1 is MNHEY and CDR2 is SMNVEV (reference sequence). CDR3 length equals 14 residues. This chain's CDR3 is CASSKEGSSYEQYF. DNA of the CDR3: TGTGCCAGCAGTAAAGAGGGGAGCTCCTACGAGCAGTACTTC.

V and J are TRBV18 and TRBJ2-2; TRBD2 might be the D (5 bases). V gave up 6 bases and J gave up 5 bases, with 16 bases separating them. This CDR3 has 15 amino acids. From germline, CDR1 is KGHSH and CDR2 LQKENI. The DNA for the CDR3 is TGTGCCAGCTCCCTATCCGGGTCGGGAACCGGGGAGCTGTTTTTT. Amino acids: CASSLSGSGTGELFF.

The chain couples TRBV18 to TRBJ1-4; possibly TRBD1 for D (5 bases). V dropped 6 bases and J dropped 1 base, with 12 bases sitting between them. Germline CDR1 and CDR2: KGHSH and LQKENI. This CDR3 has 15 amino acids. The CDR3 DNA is TGTGCCAGCTCTCCAATCGGACAAACTAATGAAAAACTGTTTTTT. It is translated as CASSPIGQTNEKLFF.

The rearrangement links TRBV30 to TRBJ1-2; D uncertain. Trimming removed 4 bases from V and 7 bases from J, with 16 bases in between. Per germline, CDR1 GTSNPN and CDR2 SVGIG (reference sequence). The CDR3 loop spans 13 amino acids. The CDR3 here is CAWNDISYGGYTF. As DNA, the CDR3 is TGTGCCTGGAACGACATATCCTATGGTGGCTACACCTTC. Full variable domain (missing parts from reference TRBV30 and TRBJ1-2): SQTIHQWPATLVQPVGSPLSLECTVEGTSNPNLYWYRQAAGRGLQLLFYSVGIGQISSEVPQNLSASRPQDRQFILSSKKLLLSDSGFYLCAWNDISYGGYTFGSGTRLTVV.

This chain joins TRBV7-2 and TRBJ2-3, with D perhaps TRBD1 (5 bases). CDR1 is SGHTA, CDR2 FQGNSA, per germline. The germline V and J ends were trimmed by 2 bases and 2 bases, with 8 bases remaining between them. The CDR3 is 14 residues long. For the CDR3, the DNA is TGTGCCAGCAGCTTACAGGGATTCACAGATACGCAGTATTTT. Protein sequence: CASSLQGFTDTQYF.

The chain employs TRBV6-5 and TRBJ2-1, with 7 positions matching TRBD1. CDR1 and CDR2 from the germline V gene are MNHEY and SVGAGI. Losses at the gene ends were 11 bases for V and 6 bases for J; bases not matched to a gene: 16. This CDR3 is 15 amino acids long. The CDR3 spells CASGYMVTGRNEQFF. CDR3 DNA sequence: TGTGCCTCCGGCTATATGGTGACAGGGCGCAATGAGCAGTTCTTC.

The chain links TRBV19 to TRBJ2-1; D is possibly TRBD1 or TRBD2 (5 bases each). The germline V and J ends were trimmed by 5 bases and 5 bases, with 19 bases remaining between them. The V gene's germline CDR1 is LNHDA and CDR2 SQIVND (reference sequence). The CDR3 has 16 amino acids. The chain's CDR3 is CASSRRTGRNNNEQFF. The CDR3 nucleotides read TGTGCCAGTAGTCGAAGAACGGGACGGAACAACAATGAGCAGTTCTTC.

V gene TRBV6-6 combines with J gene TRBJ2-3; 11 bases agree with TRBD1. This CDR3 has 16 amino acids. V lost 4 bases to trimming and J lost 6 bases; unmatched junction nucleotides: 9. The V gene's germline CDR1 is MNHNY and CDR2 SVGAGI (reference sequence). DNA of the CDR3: TGTGCCAGCAGTTGGCCCCCCGGACAGGGGGCTGATACGCAGTATTTT. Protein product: CASSWPPGQGADTQYF.

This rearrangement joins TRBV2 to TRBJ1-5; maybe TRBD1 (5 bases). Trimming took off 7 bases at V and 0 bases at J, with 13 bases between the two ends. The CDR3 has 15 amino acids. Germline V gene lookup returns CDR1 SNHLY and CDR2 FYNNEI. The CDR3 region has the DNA TGTGCCAGCAAATCCGGTGACAGTAGCAATCAGCCCCAGCATTTT. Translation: CASKSGDSSNQPQHF.

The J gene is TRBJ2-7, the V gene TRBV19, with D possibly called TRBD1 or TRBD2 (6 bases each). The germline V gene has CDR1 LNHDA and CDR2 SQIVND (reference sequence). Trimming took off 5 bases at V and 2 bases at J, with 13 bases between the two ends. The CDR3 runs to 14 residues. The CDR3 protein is CASSGEDSPYEQYF. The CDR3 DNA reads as TGTGCCAGTAGTGGGGAGGACAGCCCCTACGAGCAGTACTTC.

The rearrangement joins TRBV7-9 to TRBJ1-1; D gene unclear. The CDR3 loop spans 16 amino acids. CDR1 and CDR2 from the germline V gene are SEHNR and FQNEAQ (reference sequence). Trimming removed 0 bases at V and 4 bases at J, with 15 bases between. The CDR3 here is CASSLAGWGDGTEAFF. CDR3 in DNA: TGTGCCAGCAGCTTAGCGGGATGGGGAGACGGCACTGAAGCTTTCTTT.

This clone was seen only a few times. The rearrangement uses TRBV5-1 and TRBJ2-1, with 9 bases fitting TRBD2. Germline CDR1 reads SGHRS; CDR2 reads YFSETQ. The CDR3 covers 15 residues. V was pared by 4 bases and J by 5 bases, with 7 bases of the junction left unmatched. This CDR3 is CASSPGTSRDNEQFF. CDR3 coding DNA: TGCGCCAGCAGCCCCGGGACTAGCAGAGACAATGAGCAGTTCTTC.

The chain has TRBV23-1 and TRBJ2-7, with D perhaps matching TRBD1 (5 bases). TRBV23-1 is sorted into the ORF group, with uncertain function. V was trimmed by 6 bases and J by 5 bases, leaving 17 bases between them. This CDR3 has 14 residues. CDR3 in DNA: TGCGCCAGCAGGACAGTTTTTATTGCTCACGAGCAGTACTTC. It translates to CASRTVFIAHEQYF.

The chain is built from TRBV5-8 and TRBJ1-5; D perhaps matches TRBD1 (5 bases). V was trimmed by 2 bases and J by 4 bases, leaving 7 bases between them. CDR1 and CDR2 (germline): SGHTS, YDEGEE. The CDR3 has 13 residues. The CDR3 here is CASSFDRNQPQHF. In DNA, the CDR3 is TGTGCCAGCAGCTTTGACAGAAATCAGCCCCAGCATTTT.